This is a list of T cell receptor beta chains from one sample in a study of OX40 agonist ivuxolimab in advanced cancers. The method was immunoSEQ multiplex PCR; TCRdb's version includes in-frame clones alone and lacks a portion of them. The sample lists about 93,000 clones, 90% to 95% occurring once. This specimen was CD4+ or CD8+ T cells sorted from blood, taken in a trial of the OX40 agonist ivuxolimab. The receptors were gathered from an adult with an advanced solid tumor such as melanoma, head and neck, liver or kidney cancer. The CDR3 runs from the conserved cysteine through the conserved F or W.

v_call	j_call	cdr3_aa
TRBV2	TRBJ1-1	CASSGRDLIMNTEAFF
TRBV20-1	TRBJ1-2	CSTYLGGYTF
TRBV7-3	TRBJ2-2	CASSRDRDTGELFF
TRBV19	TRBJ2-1	CASTSLSSYNEQFF
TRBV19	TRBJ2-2	CASRDRANTGELFF
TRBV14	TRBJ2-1	CASSPQGSEQFF
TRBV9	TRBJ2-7	CASSVYPGQGYEQYF
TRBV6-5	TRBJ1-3	CAIRNTIYF
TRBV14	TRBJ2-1	CASSQLGTIPSYNEQFF
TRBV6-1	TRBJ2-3	CASSEGGLSSVTQYF
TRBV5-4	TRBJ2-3	CASSLDSSGRDTQYF
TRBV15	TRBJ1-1	CATSRAGQGWTEAFF
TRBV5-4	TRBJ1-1	CASSSPGMNTEAFF
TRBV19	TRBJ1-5	CASSPGPGQGGNQPQHF
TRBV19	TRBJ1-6	CASSARTANSPLHF
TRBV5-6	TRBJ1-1	CASSLGRDAPMNTEAFF
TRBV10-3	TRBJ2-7	CAISVQASYEQYF
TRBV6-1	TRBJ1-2	CASSEGQLFSNCAF
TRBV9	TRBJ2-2	CASSEAGGRSGELFF
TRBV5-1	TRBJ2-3	CASSFSSGAITDTQYF
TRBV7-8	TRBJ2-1	CASSLARGGYNEQFF
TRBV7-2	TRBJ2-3	CASSSFGGVGTDTQYF
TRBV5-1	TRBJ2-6	CASSLDPASGANVLTF
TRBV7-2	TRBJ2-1	CASSSPNGVAGKQFF
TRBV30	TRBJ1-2	CAWRRVPGNYGYTF
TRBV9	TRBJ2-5	CASSVGGGSQETQYF
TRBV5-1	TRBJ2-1	CASSLNGRYNEQFF
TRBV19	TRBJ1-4	CASSSGGGTGNEKLFF
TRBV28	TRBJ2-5	CASSLGAGAGLWETQYF
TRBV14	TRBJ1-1	CASSQDPRGIGAFF